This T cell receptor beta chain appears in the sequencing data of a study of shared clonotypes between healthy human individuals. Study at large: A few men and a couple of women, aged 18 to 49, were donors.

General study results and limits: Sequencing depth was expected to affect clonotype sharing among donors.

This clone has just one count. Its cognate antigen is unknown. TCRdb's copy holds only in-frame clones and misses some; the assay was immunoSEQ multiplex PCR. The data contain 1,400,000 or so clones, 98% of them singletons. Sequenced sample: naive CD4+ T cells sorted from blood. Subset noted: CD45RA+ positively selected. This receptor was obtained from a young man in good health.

The CDR3 sequence is CASSLGIASGRYTGELFF. Here the CDR3 DNA reads TGTGCCAGCAGCTTGGGAATCGCCAGCGGGAGATACACCGGGGAGCTGTTTTTT. The genes are TRBV7-3 and TRBJ2-2; 8 bases agree with TRBD2. CDR1 SGHTA and CDR2 FQGTGA come from the germline V gene. The V and J ends lost 3 bases and 3 bases, in that order; junction bases with no gene match: 12. CDR3 length: 18 residues. Drawing the rest from reference TRBV7-3 and TRBJ2-2, the complete variable domain is GAGVSQTPSNKVTEKGKYVELRCDPISGHTALYWYRQSLGQGPEFLIYFQGTGAADDSGLPNDRFFAVRPEGSVSTLKIQRTERGDSAVYLCASSLGIASGRYTGELFFGEGSRLTVL.